Below, 32 T cell receptor beta chains from the same sample are listed, as sequenced in a study of CD8 T cells in Susac syndrome. RNA totalling about 0.5 to 1 ug underwent reverse transcription with random hexamers. TCRdb itself ran the immunoSEQ multiplex PCR reads through MiXCR, one entry per CDR3 protein. Counted here are more than 95,000 distinct CDR3 sequences, more than 85% occurring once; the ten biggest clones make up roughly 0.094%. Sequencing was carried out using CD4+ T cells from PBMCs. All receptors come from a human donor with multiple sclerosis.

This chain uses TRBV16 with TRBJ1-2; 7 nucleotides line up with TRBD1. Germline values: CDR1 KGHSY, CDR2 FQNENV. The CDR3 sequence is 15 residues long. The trim removed 0 bases at V and 4 bases at J, leaving 5 bases unmatched. The CDR3 DNA follows: TGTGCCAGCAGCCAATCGATGGACAGGCCCTATGGCTACACCTTC. Translated, it gives CASSQSMDRPYGYTF.

The gene calls are TRBV3-1 and TRBJ1-2; no definite D call. The CDR3 extends over 12 amino acids. V lost 4 bases and J 8 bases, leaving 11 bases between the germline ends. Germline values: CDR1 LGHDT, CDR2 YNNKEL (reference sequence). CDR3 in amino acids: CASSLSTGGYTF. The DNA for the CDR3 is TGTGCCAGCAGCCTCAGCACGGGCGGCTACACCTTC. The whole variable domain, filled in from reference TRBV3-1 and TRBJ1-2, reads DTAVSQTPKYLVTQMGNDKSIKCEQNLGHDTMYWYKQDSKKFLKIMFSYNNKELIINETVPNRFSPKSPDKAHLNLHINSLELGDSAVYFCASSLSTGGYTFGSGTRLTVV.

This rearrangement joins TRBV5-8 to TRBJ2-7; the D is unclear. Germline V lookup: CDR1 SGHTS, CDR2 YDEGEE. The CDR3 consists of 12 residues. The V end was cut by 2 bases, the J end by 8 bases, with 11 bases between. The CDR3 DNA is TGTGCCAGCAGCTTTAGAAATGGGAAGCAGTACTTC. This encodes CASSFRNGKQYF.

The V call is TRBV6-2 or TRBV6-3, the J call TRBJ2-6; unclear D gene. Per germline, CDR1 MNHEY and CDR2 SVGEGT. The CDR3 is made up of 13 amino acids. V was trimmed by 11 bases and J by 0 bases, leaving 8 bases between them. CDR3 amino acids: CAGSYSGANVLTF. CDR3 coding DNA: TGTGCCGGATCTTACTCTGGGGCCAACGTCCTGACTTTC.

This rearrangement joins TRBV3-1 to TRBJ2-2; D is tentatively TRBD1 or TRBD2 (5 bases each). V lost 4 bases to trimming and J lost 10 bases, with 13 bases between them. Germline V gene lookup returns CDR1 LGHDT and CDR2 YNNKEL (reference sequence). This CDR3 spans 13 amino acids. This CDR3 is CASSLLGTPELFF. The DNA of the CDR3 is TGTGCCAGCAGCCTCTTAGGGACCCCGGAGCTGTTTTTT.

This chain joins TRBV2 and TRBJ1-6; D uncertain. V was shortened by 7 bases and J by 10 bases, with 8 bases between the two germline ends. CDR1 and CDR2 (germline): SNHLY, FYNNEI. This CDR3 has 11 amino acids. The CDR3 nucleotides are TGTGCCAGCACTGTGAGGTCACCCCTCCACTTT. Amino acids: CASTVRSPLHF.

This clonotype was observed a few times. The chain links TRBV19 to TRBJ1-1, with TRBD1 identical over 9 bases. The CDR3 spans 13 residues. J was trimmed by 11 bases and V by 2 bases; bases with no gene match: 6. CDR1 is LNHDA and CDR2 is SQIVND in the germline V gene (reference sequence). This chain's CDR3 is CASSIRDRDQAFF. CDR3 nucleotide sequence: TGTGCCAGTAGTATAAGGGACAGGGATCAGGCTTTCTTT.

The chain carries TRBV4-2 and TRBJ2-3; D is perhaps TRBD1 or TRBD2 (5 bases each). The CDR3 is 16 residues long. Trimming pared 2 bases from V and 1 base from J, leaving 13 bases between. The V gene's germline CDR1 is LGHNA and CDR2 YNFKEQ. CDR3 loop: CASSQLSLGGTDTQYF. The CDR3 coding sequence is TGTGCCAGCAGCCAATTATCGCTGGGGGGCACAGATACGCAGTATTTT.

The chain is built from TRBV3-1 and TRBJ2-2, with D tentatively TRBD2 (6 bases). The CDR3 extends over 15 amino acids. V lost 6 bases and J 7 bases, leaving 18 bases between the germline ends. Germline assignment: CDR1 LGHDT and CDR2 YNNKEL (reference sequence). The CDR3 reads CASRPPGDRFGELFF. CDR3 nucleotides: TGTGCCAGCAGACCTCCGGGAGACCGGTTCGGGGAGCTGTTTTTT.

The sample holds one count of this clonotype. J is TRBJ2-7 and V is TRBV7-2; D is perhaps TRBD2 (6 bases). CDR3 length equals 15 residues. V was cut by 1 base and J by 7 bases, with 17 bases left in between. Germline assignment: CDR1 SGHTA and CDR2 FQGNSA. CDR3: CASSLGWGGVLEQYF. The CDR3 DNA is TGTGCCAGCAGCTTAGGGTGGGGCGGGGTGCTGGAGCAGTACTTC. Full variable domain (missing parts from reference TRBV7-2 and TRBJ2-7): GAGVSQSPSNKVTEKGKDVELRCDPISGHTALYWYRQSLGQGLEFLIYFQGNSAPDKSGLPSDRFSAERTGGSVSTLTIQRTQQEDSAVYLCASSLGWGGVLEQYFGPGTRLTVT.

The chain is built from TRBV30 and TRBJ1-3; no firm D call. Per germline, CDR1 GTSNPN and CDR2 SVGIG (reference sequence). The CDR3 length is 13 residues. With 2 bases removed from V and 0 bases from J, the gap between germline ends came to 5 bases. This CDR3 is CAWSRVSGNTIYF. The DNA for the CDR3 is TGTGCCTGGAGTCGGGTCTCTGGAAACACCATATATTTT.

This clonotype appeared a single time. The chain is built from TRBV28 and TRBJ1-2; 10 bases are shared with TRBD1. The CDR3 extends over 15 amino acids. The germline V gene encodes CDR1 MDHEN and CDR2 SYDVKM. The V segment lost 7 bases and the J segment 4 bases; nucleotides outside the gene matches: 9. CDR3 in DNA: TGTGCCAGCACTTTGTATGGGACAGGGGCCTATGGCTACACCTTC. Encoded protein: CASTLYGTGAYGYTF.

This clonotype was counted a single time. The gene calls are TRBV7-2 and TRBJ2-7; D gene ambiguous. Per the germline V gene, CDR1 is SGHTA and CDR2 is FQGNSA. The V end was cut by 0 bases, the J end by 0 bases, with 12 bases between. This CDR3 is 16 amino acids long. CDR3 nucleotide sequence: TGTGCCAGCAGCTTAGCGTGGGATCCGGCCTCCTACGAGCAGTACTTC. This translates into CASSLAWDPASYEQYF.

The V gene is TRBV3-1, the J gene TRBJ2-1; no clear D gene. The germline V gene has CDR1 LGHDT and CDR2 YNNKEL (reference sequence). Trimming pared 3 bases from V and 4 bases from J, leaving 13 bases between. CDR3 size: 15 residues. For the CDR3, the DNA is TGTGCCAGCAGCCAGGATGTCTCTGGATACAATGAGCAGTTCTTC. Amino acid sequence: CASSQDVSGYNEQFF.

The chain links TRBV7-8 to TRBJ2-7; TRBD1 agrees at 10 bases. J lost 7 bases, V lost 3 bases, and 24 bases had no gene match. The germline V gene encodes CDR1 SGHVS and CDR2 FQNEAQ. The CDR3 length is 20 residues. The CDR3 region is CASSLGTGVGTLRIPREQYF. The CDR3, as DNA: TGTGCCAGCAGCTTGGGGACAGGGGTAGGAACCCTACGTATCCCGAGGGAGCAGTACTTC.

The V and J genes are TRBV9 and TRBJ1-1; 8 bases line up with TRBD1. Trimming cost V 0 bases and J 2 bases; bases outside gene matches: 3. CDR1 is SGDLS, CDR2 YYNGEE, per germline. CDR3 length equals 15 residues. CDR3 DNA sequence: TGTGCCAGCAGCGTAGAAGGACAGGGTAACACTGAAGCTTTCTTT. Translated, it gives CASSVEGQGNTEAFF.

This chain joins TRBV14 and TRBJ2-2; TRBD2 might be the D (5 bases). Germline V CDR1 and CDR2: SGHDN, FVKESK. This CDR3 region has 16 residues. Trimming pared 0 bases from V and 4 bases from J, leaving 12 bases between. CDR3 in DNA: TGTGCCAGCAGCCAAGAGAGGGTAGAAATCACCGGGGAGCTGTTTTTT. Translated, it gives CASSQERVEITGELFF. The variable domain in full, completed from reference TRBV14 and TRBJ2-2, reads EAGVTQFPSHSVIEKGQTVTLRCDPISGHDNLYWYRRVMGKEIKFLLHFVKESKQDESGMPNNRFLAERTGGTYSTLKVQPAELEDSGVYFCASSQERVEITGELFFGEGSRLTVL.

CDR3 protein: CSADPGQPNTEAFF. CDR3 in DNA: TGCAGTGCTGATCCGGGACAGCCGAACACTGAAGCTTTCTTT. This sequence joins TRBV20-1 and TRBJ1-1; 7 bases align to TRBD1. The CDR3 extends over 14 amino acids. V was pared by 5 bases and J by 1 base, with 7 bases of the junction left unmatched. Germline V gives CDR1 DFQATT, CDR2 SNEGSKA (reference sequence).

The V and J genes are TRBV6-2 or TRBV6-3 and TRBJ1-6; D not resolved. Germline CDR1 reads MNHEY; CDR2 reads SVGEGT. The CDR3 sequence is 14 residues long. The germline V and J ends were trimmed by 7 bases and 7 bases, with 14 bases remaining between them. CDR3 DNA sequence: TGTGCCAGCATTGGGTATGAGGAGAATTCACCCCTCCACTTT. This codes for CASIGYEENSPLHF.

V usage is TRBV5-1 and J usage is TRBJ1-1; tentatively, D is TRBD1 (6 bases). Trimming took 4 bases from V and 1 from J, leaving 14 bases between them. The length of the CDR3 is 15 residues. Germline V CDR1 and CDR2: SGHRS, YFSETQ. The CDR3 DNA follows: TGCGCCAGCAGCGTATTGCGGGGGCAGAACACTGAAGCTTTCTTT. This gives the protein CASSVLRGQNTEAFF.

The CDR3 spells CASSQGFNQPQHF. The CDR3 DNA follows: TGTGCCAGCAGCCAAGGATTTAATCAGCCCCAGCATTTT. The rearrangement joins TRBV3-1 to TRBJ1-5; D unresolved. This CDR3 comprises 13 residues. Germline V gene data show CDR1 as LGHDT and CDR2 as YNNKEL (reference sequence). V gave up 1 base and J gave up 4 bases, with 5 bases separating them.

The J gene is TRBJ2-3, the V gene TRBV2, with 9 bases identical to TRBD2. Trimming removed 4 bases from V and 0 bases from J; junction bases left unmatched: 8. Per the germline V gene, CDR1 is SNHLY and CDR2 is FYNNEI. The CDR3 has 17 amino acids. The DNA of the CDR3 is TGTGCCAGCAGTGTAGCGGGGGCCATTACTAGCACAGATACGCAGTATTTT. Its translation: CASSVAGAITSTDTQYF.

This chain links TRBV24-1 with TRBJ2-1; the D call may be TRBD1 or TRBD2 (5 bases each). This CDR3 spans 14 amino acids. V gave up 2 bases and J gave up 4 bases, with 8 bases separating them. CDR1 and CDR2 (germline): KGHDR, SFDVKD. The CDR3 spells CATSDSGRYNEQFF. The DNA for the CDR3 is TGTGCCACCAGTGATTCGGGACGGTACAATGAGCAGTTCTTC.

This clonotype was observed a single time. This chain links TRBV12-3 or TRBV12-4 with TRBJ2-6; 9 nucleotides agree with TRBD1. Trimming cost V 4 bases and J 2 bases; bases outside gene matches: 9. The CDR3 is made up of 18 amino acids. In nucleotides, the CDR3 is TGTGCCAGCAGTTCCCCGGGACAGGGCTTTACTGGGGCCAACGTCCTGACTTTC. Protein product: CASSSPGQGFTGANVLTF.

This chain joins TRBV2 and TRBJ1-5; D not certain. Germline V gives CDR1 SNHLY, CDR2 FYNNEI. This CDR3 is 14 amino acids long. V gave up 5 bases and J gave up 0 bases, with 8 bases separating them. CDR3 in amino acids: CASSLRYSNQPQHF. The CDR3 nucleotides are TGTGCCAGCAGTCTCAGGTATAGCAATCAGCCCCAGCATTTT.

The chain has TRBV9 and TRBJ1-3; D might be TRBD1 (6 bases). The V end was cut by 4 bases, the J end by 4 bases, with 18 bases between. CDR1 SGDLS and CDR2 YYNGEE come from the germline V gene. This CDR3 spans 16 amino acids. The CDR3 loop is CASSPLVGGLGNTIYF. DNA of the CDR3: TGTGCCAGCAGCCCATTAGTCGGGGGCCTGGGAAACACCATATATTTT.

The chain is built from TRBV29-1 and TRBJ2-1, with a tentative D call TRBD1 (6 bases). The V gene's germline CDR1 is SQVTM and CDR2 ANQGSEA. This CDR3 region has 11 residues. The V end was cut by 6 bases, the J end by 9 bases, with 12 bases between. The chain's CDR3 is CSVGTGFEQFF. For the CDR3, the DNA is TGCAGCGTCGGTACAGGGTTTGAGCAGTTCTTC.

The chain couples TRBV15 to TRBJ2-3, with TRBD1 as a possible D gene (5 bases). Trimming removed 5 bases from V and 0 bases from J, with 15 bases in between. The CDR3 is made up of 16 amino acids. Germline V CDR1 and CDR2: LNHNV, YYDKDF (reference sequence). For the CDR3, the DNA is TGTGCCACCAGCTCTAGGACATTTGCTAGCACAGATACGCAGTATTTT. The encoded protein is CATSSRTFASTDTQYF.

The V call is TRBV7-8, the J call TRBJ2-7, with TRBD1 as a possible D gene (5 bases). The germline gives CDR1 SGHVS, CDR2 FQNEAQ. Trimming took off 2 bases at V and 2 bases at J, with 16 bases between the two ends. The CDR3 consists of 16 residues. In nucleotides, the CDR3 is TGTGCCAGCAGCTTAAATAGGGGCCCCGACCCCTACGAGCAGTACTTC. This sequence encodes CASSLNRGPDPYEQYF.

The rearrangement uses TRBV14 and TRBJ2-2, with D perhaps TRBD1 or TRBD2 (5 bases each). Trimming left V 8 bases short and J 1 base short, with 14 bases between. This CDR3 has 15 residues. Per the germline V gene, CDR1 is SGHDN and CDR2 is FVKESK. In nucleotides, the CDR3 is TGTGCCAGCGCCGGGACGGGTCGGAACACCGGGGAGCTGTTTTTT. Its protein is CASAGTGRNTGELFF. Variable domain in full (rest from reference TRBV14 and TRBJ2-2): EAGVTQFPSHSVIEKGQTVTLRCDPISGHDNLYWYRRVMGKEIKFLLHFVKESKQDESGMPNNRFLAERTGGTYSTLKVQPAELEDSGVYFCASAGTGRNTGELFFGEGSRLTVL.

The V gene is TRBV5-4, the J gene TRBJ1-2; D perhaps matches TRBD1 (5 bases). Germline CDR1 reads SGHNT; CDR2 reads YYREEE (reference sequence). V was trimmed by 1 base and J by 7 bases, leaving 11 bases between them. The CDR3 extends over 13 amino acids. In DNA form, the CDR3 reads TGTGCCAGCAGCTTGAGGGGTTCGGGTGGCTACACCTTC. It is translated as CASSLRGSGGYTF.

A single count supports this clonotype. The CDR3 DNA reads as TGTGCCAGCAGCCAATCCCCAGGGGTGTTGTCAGATACGCAGTATTTT. Translating gives CASSQSPGVLSDTQYF. The chain joins TRBV28 to TRBJ2-3; maybe TRBD1 (6 bases). CDR1 is MDHEN, CDR2 SYDVKM, per germline. V was cut by 6 bases and J by 4 bases, with 20 bases left in between. This CDR3 is built from 16 residues.